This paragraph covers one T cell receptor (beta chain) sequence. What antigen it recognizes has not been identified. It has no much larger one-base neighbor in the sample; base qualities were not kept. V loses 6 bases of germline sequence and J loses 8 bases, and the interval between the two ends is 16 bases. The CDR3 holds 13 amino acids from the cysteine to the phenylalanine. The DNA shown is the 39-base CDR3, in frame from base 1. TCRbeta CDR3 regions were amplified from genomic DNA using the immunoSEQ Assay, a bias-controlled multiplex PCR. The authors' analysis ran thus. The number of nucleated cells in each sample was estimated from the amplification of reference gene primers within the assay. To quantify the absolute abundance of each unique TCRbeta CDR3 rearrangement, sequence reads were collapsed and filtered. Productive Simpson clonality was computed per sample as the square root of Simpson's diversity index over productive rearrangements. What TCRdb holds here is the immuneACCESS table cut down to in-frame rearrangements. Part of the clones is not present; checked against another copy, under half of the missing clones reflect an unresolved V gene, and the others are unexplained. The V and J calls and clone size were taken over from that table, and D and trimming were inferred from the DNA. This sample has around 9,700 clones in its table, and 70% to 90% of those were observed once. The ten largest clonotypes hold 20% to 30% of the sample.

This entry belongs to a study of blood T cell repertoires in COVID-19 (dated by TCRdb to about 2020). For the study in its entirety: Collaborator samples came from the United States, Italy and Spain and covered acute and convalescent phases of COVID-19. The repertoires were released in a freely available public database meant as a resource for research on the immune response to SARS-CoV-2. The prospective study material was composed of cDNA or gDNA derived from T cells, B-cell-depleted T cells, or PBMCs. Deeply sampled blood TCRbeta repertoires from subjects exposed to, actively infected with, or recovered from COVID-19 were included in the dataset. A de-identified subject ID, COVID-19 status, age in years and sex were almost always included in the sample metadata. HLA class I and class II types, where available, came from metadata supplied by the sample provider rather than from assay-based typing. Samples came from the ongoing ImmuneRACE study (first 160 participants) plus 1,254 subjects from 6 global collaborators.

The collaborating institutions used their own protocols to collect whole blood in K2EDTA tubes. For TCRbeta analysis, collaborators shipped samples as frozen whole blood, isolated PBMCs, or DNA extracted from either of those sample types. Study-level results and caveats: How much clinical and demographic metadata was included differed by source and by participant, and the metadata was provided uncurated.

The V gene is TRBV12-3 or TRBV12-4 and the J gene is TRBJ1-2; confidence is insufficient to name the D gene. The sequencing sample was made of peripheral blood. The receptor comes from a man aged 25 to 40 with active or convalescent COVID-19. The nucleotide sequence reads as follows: TGTGCCAGCAGGGCGGAGGGCCTCGGGGGCTACACCTTC. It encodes CASRAEGLGGYTF.